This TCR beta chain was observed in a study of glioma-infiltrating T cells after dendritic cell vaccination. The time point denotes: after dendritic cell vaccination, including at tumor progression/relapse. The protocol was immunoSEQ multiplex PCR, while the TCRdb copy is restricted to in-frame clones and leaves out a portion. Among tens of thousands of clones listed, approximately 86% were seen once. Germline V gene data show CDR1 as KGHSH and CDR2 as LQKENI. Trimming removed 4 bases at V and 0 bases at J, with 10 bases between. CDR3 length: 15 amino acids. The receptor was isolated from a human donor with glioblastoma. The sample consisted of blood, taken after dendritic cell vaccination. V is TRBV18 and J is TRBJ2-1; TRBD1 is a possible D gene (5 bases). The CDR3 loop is CASSLDRSSYNEQFF. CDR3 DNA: TGTGCCAGCTCACTAGACAGAAGCTCCTACAATGAGCAGTTCTTC.